The 27 T cell receptor beta chains presented below share a single source sample, sequenced in a study of immune evolution from preneoplasia to lung adenocarcinoma. Profiled with immunoSEQ multiplex PCR; TCRdb holds only in-frame clones, not every one. In the table there are about 15,000 clones, roughly four fifths of which are singletons. Source material: FFPE minimally invasive lung adenocarcinoma tissue. Receptor source: a person between 60 and 79 years old with lung adenocarcinoma.

V is TRBV6-1 and J is TRBJ2-1; TRBD2 matches 13 bases. The ends lost 4 bases at V and 2 bases at J; junction bases unmatched: 5. Germline CDR1 is MNHNS and CDR2 is SASEGT. The length of the CDR3 is 17 residues. For the CDR3, the DNA is TGTGCCAGCAGTGGGACTAGCGGGAGCATCGCCTACAATGAGCAGTTCTTC. This codes for CASSGTSGSIAYNEQFF.

V is TRBV11-2 and J is TRBJ2-1, with 13 bases aligning to TRBD2. The CDR3 has 16 amino acids. Germline V lookup: CDR1 SGHAT, CDR2 FQNNGV. J gave up 2 bases and V 4 bases, and 2 bases lay outside the gene matches. The CDR3 DNA reads as TGTGCCAGCAGCTATACTAGCGGGGGGGCCTACAATGAGCAGTTCTTC. Translated: CASSYTSGGAYNEQFF.

A single count supports this clone. V gene TRBV6-6 combines with J gene TRBJ1-2; unclear D gene. Germline V gene data show CDR1 as MNHNY and CDR2 as SVGAGI (reference sequence). With 6 bases removed from V and 5 bases from J, the gap between germline ends came to 7 bases. CDR3 size: 11 residues. CDR3 sequence (DNA): TGTGCCAGCAGCTTCTCGTATGGCTACACCTTC. Its translation is CASSFSYGYTF.

This chain joins TRBV28 and TRBJ2-2; weak D call: TRBD2 (6 bases). The CDR3 covers 13 residues. Trimming cost V 8 bases and J 4 bases, with 11 bases left between them. CDR1 and CDR2 from the germline V gene are MDHEN and SYDVKM. The CDR3 region is CASAGSLTGELFF. The CDR3 coding sequence is TGTGCCAGCGCGGGATCTCTCACCGGGGAGCTGTTTTTT.

This sequence joins TRBV27 and TRBJ1-2; TRBD1 might be the D (6 bases). Looked up from germline, CDR1 is MNHEY and CDR2 is SMNVEV (reference sequence). V was pared by 2 bases and J by 4 bases, with 8 bases between. The CDR3 totals 13 residues. The CDR3 DNA follows: TGTGCCAGCAGTTTAGGGGGGCCCTATGGCTACACCTTC. Translated, it gives CASSLGGPYGYTF.

The CDR3: CASTPGHDAEKLFF. The CDR3 coding sequence is TGCGCCAGCACCCCGGGACATGACGCGGAAAAACTGTTTTTT. The chain employs TRBV5-1 and TRBJ1-4; D might be TRBD1 (6 bases). This CDR3 has 14 amino acids. The V end was cut by 6 bases, the J end by 8 bases, with 17 bases between. Germline V gene lookup returns CDR1 SGHRS and CDR2 YFSETQ.

The rearrangement uses TRBV19 and TRBJ1-2, with D uncertain. V lost 5 bases, J lost 5 bases, and 21 bases lay in between. The CDR3 contains 16 residues. Germline V gene sequence: CDR1 LNHDA, CDR2 SQIVND (reference sequence). This chain's CDR3 is CASSRTAGTVGYGYTF. The CDR3, as DNA: TGTGCCAGTAGTCGCACGGCGGGAACGGTGGGGTATGGCTACACCTTC.

This clone was counted only a few times. The chain couples TRBV7-8 to TRBJ1-2, with TRBD1 matching 8 bases. Germline V gene data show CDR1 as SGHVS and CDR2 as FQNEAQ. With V trimmed by 3 bases and J by 2 bases, 14 bases remained unmatched. The CDR3 sequence is 18 residues long. CDR3 protein: CASSFLIIPGQANYGYTF. The CDR3 coding sequence is TGTGCCAGCAGCTTCCTGATTATACCGGGACAGGCAAACTATGGCTACACCTTC.

The V and J genes are TRBV7-6 and TRBJ2-5; D ambiguous. Germline assignment: CDR1 SGHVS and CDR2 FNYEAQ. This CDR3 spans 12 amino acids. Between the trimmed V and J ends, which lost 2 bases and 4 bases, there was a span of 5 bases. The CDR3 DNA is TGTGCCAGCAGCTTAACGGCAGAGACCCAGTACTTC. Its translation is CASSLTAETQYF.

The CDR3 here is CASSRGGVGTEAFF. CDR3 coding DNA: TGTGCCAGCAGCCGGGGAGGGGTTGGAACTGAAGCTTTCTTT. The chain carries TRBV7-2 and TRBJ1-1, with a possible D match to TRBD1 (5 bases). The length of the CDR3 is 14 residues. The germline CDR1 and CDR2 sequences are SGHTA and FQGNSA. Trimming removed 5 bases at V and 5 bases at J, with 15 bases between.

The V call is TRBV15, the J call TRBJ1-4; no definite D call. Germline V gene sequence: CDR1 LNHNV, CDR2 YYDKDF (reference sequence). Trimming left V 1 base short and J 7 bases short, with 13 bases between. This CDR3 contains 15 residues. The CDR3 sequence: CATSRAGGSGEKLFF. The CDR3 coding sequence is TGTGCCACCAGCAGAGCCGGAGGGAGCGGTGAAAAACTGTTTTTT. The variable domain in full, with the rest retrieved from reference TRBV15 and TRBJ1-4, is DAMVIQNPRYQVTQFGKPVTLSCSQTLNHNVMYWYQQKSSQAPKLLFHYYDKDFNNEADTPDNFQSRRPNTSFCFLDIRSPGLGDTAMYLCATSRAGGSGEKLFFGSGTQLSVL.

The V call is TRBV6-5, the J call TRBJ2-3, with 8 bases identical to TRBD1. CDR3 size: 15 residues. Trimming at V came to 6 bases and at J to 1 base, leaving 6 bases not matched to a gene. Germline lookup yields CDR1 MNHEY and CDR2 SVGAGI. This chain's CDR3 is CASSRTGLGTDTQYF. CDR3 DNA: TGTGCCAGCAGCCGGACAGGGTTGGGCACAGATACGCAGTATTTT.

Relative to its sample, this clone is medium-sized (0.01 to 0.1%). This chain links TRBV19 with TRBJ1-5, with a tentative D call TRBD1 (6 bases). V was trimmed by 5 bases and J by 5 bases, leaving 13 bases between them. The CDR3 length is 14 residues. Germline V gives CDR1 LNHDA, CDR2 SQIVND (reference sequence). The CDR3 DNA sequence: TGTGCCAGTAGTGCCGACAGGCCGGATCAGCCCCAGCATTTT. This codes for CASSADRPDQPQHF.

The rearrangement joins TRBV6-5 to TRBJ1-1, with 8 bases matching TRBD1. This CDR3 is built from 14 residues. From germline, CDR1 is MNHEY and CDR2 SVGAGI. J gave up 4 bases and V 6 bases, and 7 bases lay outside the gene matches. CDR3 in amino acids: CASSLDRVITEAFF. CDR3 coding DNA: TGTGCCAGCAGCCTGGACAGGGTGATCACTGAAGCTTTCTTT.

V gene TRBV4-3 combines with J gene TRBJ1-6; the D gene is possibly TRBD1 (6 bases). Germline CDR1 reads LGHNA; CDR2 reads YSLEER. V lost 0 bases and J 8 bases, leaving 11 bases between the germline ends. The CDR3 consists of 15 residues. DNA of the CDR3: TGCGCCAGCAGCCAAGATGTGGACAGAGATTCACCCCTCCACTTT. Amino acids: CASSQDVDRDSPLHF.

The V gene is TRBV13, the J gene TRBJ2-5; tentatively, D is TRBD1 (6 bases). V was trimmed by 4 bases and J by 8 bases, leaving 17 bases between them. The CDR3 contains 14 residues. Germline CDR1 PRHDT, CDR2 FYEKMQ (reference sequence). CDR3 coding DNA: TGTGCCAGCAGCTGGGGATGGACAGATACAACCCAGTACTTC. Its protein product is CASSWGWTDTTQYF.

The chain couples TRBV6-1 to TRBJ2-6; D not resolved. The germline V gene encodes CDR1 MNHNS and CDR2 SASEGT. V lost 4 bases to trimming and J lost 2 bases, with 6 bases between them. This CDR3 contains 14 residues. Here the CDR3 reads CASSGQAGANVLTF. The CDR3 DNA reads as TGTGCCAGCAGTGGACAAGCTGGGGCCAACGTCCTGACTTTC.

The gene calls are TRBV6-4 and TRBJ2-3; 10 nucleotides align to TRBD2. V lost 0 bases to trimming and J lost 1 base; unmatched junction nucleotides: 13. The germline V gene has CDR1 MRHNA and CDR2 SNTAGT. The CDR3 is made up of 20 amino acids. The CDR3 nucleotides read TGTGCCAGCAGTGACTCCCTAGCGGGAGTGGTCCAGTGGGGCACAGATACGCAGTATTTT. As protein: CASSDSLAGVVQWGTDTQYF.

This chain joins TRBV9 and TRBJ2-3; D uncertain. Germline CDR1 is SGDLS and CDR2 is YYNGEE. The germline V and J ends were trimmed by 0 bases and 1 base, with 3 bases remaining between them. CDR3 length: 13 residues. This CDR3 reads CASSVEGTDTQYF. Written as DNA, the CDR3 is TGTGCCAGCAGCGTAGAAGGCACAGATACGCAGTATTTT.

The rearrangement links TRBV7-3 to TRBJ2-3, with 8 bases that match TRBD1. This CDR3 comprises 13 residues. Germline V lookup: CDR1 SGHTA, CDR2 FQGTGA. With V trimmed by 3 bases and J by 5 bases, 1 base remained unmatched. CDR3 region: CASSFDRGDTQYF. CDR3 DNA: TGTGCCAGCAGCTTCGACAGGGGAGATACGCAGTATTTT.

A remark on this clone: At one end the junction does not follow the germline gene, possibly because of a read error. The chain joins TRBV6-4 to TRBJ2-7; 10 nucleotides align to TRBD2. Germline lookup yields CDR1 MRHNA and CDR2 SNTAGT. This CDR3 region has 10 residues. The CDR3 coding sequence is TGCCAGCGGGGGGGATACGAGCAGTACTTC. Translated: CQRGGYEQYF.

This chain uses TRBV6-4 with TRBJ2-3; 7 bases are shared with TRBD1. The CDR3 is 16 amino acids. V lost 2 bases and J lost 2; bases outside the gene matches: 7. Germline CDR1 reads MRHNA; CDR2 reads SNTAGT. CDR3 in DNA: TGTGCCAGCAGTGACCACCGGGACAGTGACACAGATACGCAGTATTTT. This sequence encodes CASSDHRDSDTDTQYF.

This clone was counted once. J is TRBJ2-5 and V is TRBV5-1; 7 nucleotides agree with TRBD2. CDR1 SGHRS and CDR2 YFSETQ come from the germline V gene. Trimming cost V 5 bases and J 5 bases; bases outside gene matches: 12. This CDR3 is built from 15 residues. DNA for the CDR3: TGCGCCAGCAGGTCGGAGCCCAGGGAGGGGGAGACCCAGTACTTC. This translates into CASRSEPREGETQYF.

The chain joins TRBV21-1 to TRBJ2-7; the D call in the table, TRBD1, was not verified against the DNA. TRBV21-1 is a pseudogene locus. The length of the CDR3 is 18 residues. The CDR3 bases are TGTGCCAGCAGAGCCTTTGGGGAAACAGGGAATAGGTCCTACGAGCAGTACTTC. It codes for CASRAFGETGNRSYEQYF.

V gene TRBV5-4 combines with J gene TRBJ2-7; D is ambiguous. This CDR3 has 15 amino acids. Germline V CDR1 and CDR2: SGHNT, YYREEE (reference sequence). Trimming took off 4 bases at V and 0 bases at J, with 14 bases between the two ends. This CDR3 reads CASSPGPGPSYEQYF. CDR3 bases: TGTGCCAGCAGCCCCGGACCAGGTCCCTCCTACGAGCAGTACTTC.

Only a few counts were recorded for this clone. V and J are TRBV6-4 and TRBJ2-2, with 7 nucleotides matching TRBD2. The CDR3 runs to 14 residues. Germline loops: CDR1 MRHNA, CDR2 SNTAGT. The V segment lost 2 bases and the J segment 3 bases; nucleotides outside the gene matches: 0. CDR3 DNA: TGTGCCAGCAGTGACGGACTAGACACCGGGGAGCTGTTTTTT. Its protein is CASSDGLDTGELFF.

This clone has just one count. This sequence joins TRBV6-1 and TRBJ1-2; no clear D gene. V lost 6 bases and J 7 bases, leaving 15 bases between the germline ends. Germline-derived CDR1 and CDR2 are MNHNS and SASEGT. The CDR3 runs 13 residues. For the CDR3, the DNA is TGTGCCAGCAGCGACCATGTCCGGCTTGGCTACACCTTC. Protein sequence: CASSDHVRLGYTF.